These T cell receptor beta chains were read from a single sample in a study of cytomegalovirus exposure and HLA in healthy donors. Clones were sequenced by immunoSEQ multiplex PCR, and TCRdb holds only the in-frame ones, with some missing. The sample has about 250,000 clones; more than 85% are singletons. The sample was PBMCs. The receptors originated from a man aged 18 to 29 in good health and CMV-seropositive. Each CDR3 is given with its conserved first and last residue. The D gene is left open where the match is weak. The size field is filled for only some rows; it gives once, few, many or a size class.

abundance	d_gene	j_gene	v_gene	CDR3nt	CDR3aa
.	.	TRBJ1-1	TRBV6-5	TGTGCCAGCAGTTACCTCCCCGCGGGGCCCACTGAAGCTTTCTTT	CASSYLPAGPTEAFF
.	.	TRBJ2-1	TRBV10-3	TGTGCCATCAGTGGAACAGGAGGTAGCGATAGCTCCTACAATGAGCAGTTCTTC	CAISGTGGSDSSYNEQFF
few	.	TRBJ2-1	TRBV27	TGTGCCAGCAGTTTCCTGGGTGTCGGTAAAAATGAGCAGTTCTTC	CASSFLGVGKNEQFF
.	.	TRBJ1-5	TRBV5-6	TGTGCCAGCAGCTTAGGGGGATACAATCAGCCCCAGCATTTT	CASSLGGYNQPQHF
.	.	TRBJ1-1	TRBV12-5	TGTGCTAGTGGTCCTGAGCTGACATCCGAAGCTTTCTTT	CASGPELTSEAFF
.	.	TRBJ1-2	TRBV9	TGTGCCAGCAGCGTGCAGACAGAGGGTGTTTTCTACACCTTC	CASSVQTEGVFYTF
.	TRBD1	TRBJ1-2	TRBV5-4	TGTGCCAGCAGCTTGGCTACAGGGGGTGGCTATGGCTACACCTTC	CASSLATGGGYGYTF
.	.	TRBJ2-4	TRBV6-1	TGTGCCGCCGCCGTTACGAACATTCAGTACTTC	CAAAVTNIQYF
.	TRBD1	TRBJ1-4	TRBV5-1	TGCGCCAGCAGCTCGGGACAGTTGGGGATAAATGAAAAGCTGTTTTTT	CASSSGQLGINEKLFF
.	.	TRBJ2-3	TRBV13	TGTGCCAGCAGCTTAGAAATCACAGATACGCAGTATTTT	CASSLEITDTQYF
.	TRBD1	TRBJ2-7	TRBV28	TGTGCCAGCAGTCAGGGGACAGGAGACTCCTACGAGCAGTACTTC	CASSQGTGDSYEQYF
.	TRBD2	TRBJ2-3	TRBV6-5	TGTGCCAGCAGTTCCTATCGACTAGCACGCGCAGATACGCAGTATTTT	CASSSYRLARADTQYF
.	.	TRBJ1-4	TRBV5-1	TGCGCCAGCAGCCTCTTGGGCCCGGCAACTAATGAAAAACTGTTTTTT	CASSLLGPATNEKLFF
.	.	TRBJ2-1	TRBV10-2	TGCGCCAGCAATGCTCCATACAATGAGCAGTTCTTC	CASNAPYNEQFF
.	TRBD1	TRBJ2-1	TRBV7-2	TGTGCCAGCAGCTCTAGATTTACAGGGGGCGTTCTCTCCAATGAGCAGTTCTTC	CASSSRFTGGVLSNEQFF
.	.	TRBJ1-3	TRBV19	TGTGCCAGTAGCTCGCTGCCGGGTTCTCAAATCCGACCTGGAAACACCATATATTTT	CASSSLPGSQIRPGNTIYF
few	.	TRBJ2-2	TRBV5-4	TGTGCCAGCGGGCACTTGAACACCGGGGAGCTGTTTTTT	CASGHLNTGELFF
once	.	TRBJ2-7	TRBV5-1	TGCGCCAGCAGAGACTCCTACGAGCAGTACTTC	CASRDSYEQYF
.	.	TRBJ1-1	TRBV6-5	TGTGCCAGCACCCCTACAGTAGCCGACACTGAAGCTTTCTTT	CASTPTVADTEAFF
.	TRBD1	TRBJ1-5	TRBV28	TGTGCCAGCAGTGGCCCCCCGGGACAGATAAACAATCAGCCCCAGCATTTT	CASSGPPGQINNQPQHF
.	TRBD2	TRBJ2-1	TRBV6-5	TGTGCCAGCAGCTCACTAGCGGGAAGTGAGCAGTTCTTC	CASSSLAGSEQFF
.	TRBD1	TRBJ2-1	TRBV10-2	TGCGCCAGCAGTGAGTCCCGGACAGGACCCTTCAATGAGCAGTTCTTC	CASSESRTGPFNEQFF
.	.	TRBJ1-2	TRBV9	TGTGCCAGCAGCGCTTCCGAGATCTATGGCTACACCTTC	CASSASEIYGYTF
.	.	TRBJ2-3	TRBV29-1	TGCAGCGTTGAAGATAGGCTAATTACTAGCACAGATACGCAGTATTTT	CSVEDRLITSTDTQYF